One and the same sample provided the 5 T cell receptor beta chains below, sequenced in a study of T-cell memory formation after mild COVID-19. TCRdb re-called the 5' RACE reads with MiXCR, one entry per CDR3 protein. In the table there are about 170,000 distinct CDR3 sequences, approximately 12% of which are singletons. Sequencing used PBMCs or a T cell subset sorted from them (not recorded which). The receptors derive from a man aged 18 to 35 who had mild COVID-19 (a few samples of this study predate the infection). Cell type and time point are not known.

This clonotype has a handful of counts. The rearrangement joins TRBV5-6 to TRBJ1-1; a weak D match, TRBD1 (5 bases). There are 13 residues in the CDR3. The V gene's germline CDR1 is SGHDT and CDR2 YYEEEE. V was clipped by 1 base and J by 4 bases, with 8 bases between them. The CDR3 region is CASSLWQGTEAFF. The CDR3 DNA sequence: TGTGCCAGCAGCTTGTGGCAGGGCACTGAAGCTTTCTTT.

This chain links TRBV20-1 with TRBJ2-3, with D uncertain. V was shortened by 0 bases and J by 5 bases, with 6 bases between the two germline ends. Germline-derived CDR1 and CDR2 are DFQATT and SNEGSKA (reference sequence). The CDR3 runs 12 residues. CDR3 amino acids: CSAREGGDTQYF. Here the CDR3 DNA reads TGCAGTGCTAGAGAGGGCGGAGATACGCAGTATTTT.

In its sample, this clonotype was seen many times. This rearrangement joins TRBV20-1 to TRBJ1-1, with D possibly TRBD1 on 5 matching bases. The germline V gene has CDR1 DFQATT and CDR2 SNEGSKA (reference sequence). This CDR3 spans 13 amino acids. Trimming pared 1 base from V and 7 bases from J, leaving 13 bases between. This chain's CDR3 is CSARAPAGLEAFF. CDR3 nucleotides: TGCAGTGCTAGAGCTCCAGCGGGACTTGAAGCTTTCTTT.

V gene TRBV4-3 combines with J gene TRBJ1-4, with no clear D. This CDR3 region has 17 residues. The ends were cut back, 4 bases at V and 3 bases at J, with 18 bases in the middle. CDR1 is LGHNA, CDR2 YSLEER, per germline. The CDR3 spells CASSPSQLGRSNEKLFF. CDR3 DNA sequence: TGCGCCAGCAGCCCGTCTCAGCTCGGACGTTCTAATGAAAAACTGTTTTTT.

This clonotype has only a few counts. The V gene is TRBV7-8, the J gene TRBJ2-1; no firm D call. V was shortened by 5 bases and J by 10 bases, with 9 bases between the two germline ends. Germline assignment: CDR1 SGHVS and CDR2 FQNEAQ. The CDR3 runs to 11 residues. The CDR3 is CASSTVSEQFF. The CDR3, as DNA: TGTGCCAGCAGCACCGTCTCGGAGCAGTTCTTC.